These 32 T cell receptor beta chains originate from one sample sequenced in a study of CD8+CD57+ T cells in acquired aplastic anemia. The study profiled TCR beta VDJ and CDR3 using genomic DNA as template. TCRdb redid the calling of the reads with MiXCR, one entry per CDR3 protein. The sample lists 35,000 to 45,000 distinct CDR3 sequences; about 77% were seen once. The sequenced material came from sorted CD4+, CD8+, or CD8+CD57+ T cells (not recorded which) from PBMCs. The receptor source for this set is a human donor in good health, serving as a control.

The CDR3 region has the DNA TGTGCCAGCAGCGCACAGGGTGTCGGTCAGCCCCAGCATTTT. Amino acid sequence: CASSAQGVGQPQHF. V usage is TRBV9 and J usage is TRBJ1-5; D is perhaps TRBD1 (6 bases). The CDR3 totals 14 residues. Trimming left V 3 bases short and J 6 bases short, with 13 bases between. Germline CDR1 and CDR2: SGDLS and YYNGEE.

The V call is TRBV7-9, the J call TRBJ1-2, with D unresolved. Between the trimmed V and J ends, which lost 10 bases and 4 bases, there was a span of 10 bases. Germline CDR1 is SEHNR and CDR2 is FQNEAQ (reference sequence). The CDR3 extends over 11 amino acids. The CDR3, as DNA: TGTGCCACCCATCGGTCCTATGGCTACACCTTC. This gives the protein CATHRSYGYTF. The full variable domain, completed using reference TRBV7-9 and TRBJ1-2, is DTGVSQNPRHKITKRGQNVTFRCDPISEHNRLYWYRQTLGQGPEFLTYFQNEAQLEKSRLLSDRFSAERPKGSFSTLEIQRTEQGDSAMYLCATHRSYGYTFGSGTRLTVV.

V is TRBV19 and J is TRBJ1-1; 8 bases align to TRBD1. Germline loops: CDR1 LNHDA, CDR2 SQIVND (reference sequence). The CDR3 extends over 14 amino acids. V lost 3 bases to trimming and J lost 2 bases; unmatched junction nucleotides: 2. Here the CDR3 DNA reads TGTGCCAGTAGTATCGGACAGGGAAACACTGAAGCTTTCTTT. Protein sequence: CASSIGQGNTEAFF.

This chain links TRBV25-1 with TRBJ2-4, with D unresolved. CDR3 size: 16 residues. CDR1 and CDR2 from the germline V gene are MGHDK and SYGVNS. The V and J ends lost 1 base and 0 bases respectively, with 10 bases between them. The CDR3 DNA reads TGTGCCAGCAGTGAATTAGGCAGTTTAGCCAAAAACATTCAGTACTTC. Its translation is CASSELGSLAKNIQYF.

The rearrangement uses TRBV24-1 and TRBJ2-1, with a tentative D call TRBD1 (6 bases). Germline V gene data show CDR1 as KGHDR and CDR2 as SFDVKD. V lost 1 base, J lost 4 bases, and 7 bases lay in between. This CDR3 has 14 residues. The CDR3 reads CATSDFGQYNEQFF. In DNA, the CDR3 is TGTGCCACCAGTGATTTCGGACAGTACAATGAGCAGTTCTTC.

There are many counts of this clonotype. The CDR3 sequence: CASSPTIQGAPTYEQYF. The DNA for the CDR3 is TGTGCCAGCAGTCCCACCATTCAGGGGGCGCCTACCTACGAGCAGTACTTC. The chain links TRBV6-1 to TRBJ2-7; 8 nucleotides align to TRBD1. CDR3 length: 17 amino acids. Germline V gene sequence: CDR1 MNHNS, CDR2 SASEGT. V lost 5 bases and J lost 2; bases outside the gene matches: 14.

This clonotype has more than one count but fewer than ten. The CDR3 loop is CASSATGSATQYF. As DNA, the CDR3 is TGTGCCAGCAGTGCGACAGGGTCGGCGACCCAGTACTTC. The chain carries TRBV25-1 and TRBJ2-5; 7 bases are a match to TRBD1. The CDR3 contains 13 residues. Losses at the gene ends were 4 bases for V and 7 bases for J; bases not matched to a gene: 6. Per germline, CDR1 MGHDK and CDR2 SYGVNS.

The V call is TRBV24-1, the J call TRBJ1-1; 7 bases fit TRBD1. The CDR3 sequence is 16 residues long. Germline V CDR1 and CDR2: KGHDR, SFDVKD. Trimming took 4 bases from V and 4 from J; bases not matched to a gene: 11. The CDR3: CATSDRRQGLGTEAFF. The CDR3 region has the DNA TGTGCCACCAGTGACCGAAGACAGGGTTTGGGCACTGAAGCTTTCTTT.

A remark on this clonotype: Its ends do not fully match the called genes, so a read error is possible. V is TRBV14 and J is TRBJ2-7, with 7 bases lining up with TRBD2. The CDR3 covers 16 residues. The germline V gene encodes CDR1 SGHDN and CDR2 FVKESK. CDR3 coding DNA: TGCGCCAGCAGCTTGGGAGGGCAGCTTCTTTCCTACGAGCAGTACTTC. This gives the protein CASSLGGQLLSYEQYF.

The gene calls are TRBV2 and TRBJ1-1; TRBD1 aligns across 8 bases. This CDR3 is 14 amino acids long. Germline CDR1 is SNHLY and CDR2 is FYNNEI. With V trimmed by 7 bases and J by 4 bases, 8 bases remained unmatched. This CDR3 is CASKPGGFGTEAFF. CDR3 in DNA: TGTGCCAGCAAACCAGGGGGCTTTGGCACTGAAGCTTTCTTT.

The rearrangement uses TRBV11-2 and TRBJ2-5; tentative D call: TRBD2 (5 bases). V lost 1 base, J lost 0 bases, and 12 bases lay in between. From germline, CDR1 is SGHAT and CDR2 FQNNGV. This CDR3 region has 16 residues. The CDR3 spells CASSLVGGLYQETQYF. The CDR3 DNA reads TGTGCCAGCAGCTTAGTCGGTGGACTGTACCAAGAGACCCAGTACTTC.

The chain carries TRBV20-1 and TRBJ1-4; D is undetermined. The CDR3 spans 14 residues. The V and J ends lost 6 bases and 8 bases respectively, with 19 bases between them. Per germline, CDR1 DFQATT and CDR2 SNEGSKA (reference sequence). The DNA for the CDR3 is TGCAGTGCAGCCCCCGTCCGAGGGAGGGAAAAACTGTTTTTT. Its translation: CSAAPVRGREKLFF.

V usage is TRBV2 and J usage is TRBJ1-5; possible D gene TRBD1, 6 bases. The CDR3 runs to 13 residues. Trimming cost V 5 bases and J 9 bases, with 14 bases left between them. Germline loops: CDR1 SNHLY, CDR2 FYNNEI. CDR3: CASSIAGASPQHF. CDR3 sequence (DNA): TGTGCCAGCAGTATTGCGGGGGCATCGCCCCAGCATTTT.

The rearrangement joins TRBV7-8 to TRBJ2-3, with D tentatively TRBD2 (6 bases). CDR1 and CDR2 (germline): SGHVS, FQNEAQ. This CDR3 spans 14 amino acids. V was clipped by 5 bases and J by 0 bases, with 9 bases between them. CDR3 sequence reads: CASSAGFSTDTQYF. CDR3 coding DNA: TGTGCCAGCAGCGCGGGGTTTAGCACAGATACGCAGTATTTT.

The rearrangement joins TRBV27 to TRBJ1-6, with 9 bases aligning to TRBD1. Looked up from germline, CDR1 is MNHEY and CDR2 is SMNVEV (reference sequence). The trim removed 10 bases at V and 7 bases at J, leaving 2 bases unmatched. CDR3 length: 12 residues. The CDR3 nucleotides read TGTGCCACTACAGGGGGCAATTCACCCCTCCACTTT. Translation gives CATTGGNSPLHF.

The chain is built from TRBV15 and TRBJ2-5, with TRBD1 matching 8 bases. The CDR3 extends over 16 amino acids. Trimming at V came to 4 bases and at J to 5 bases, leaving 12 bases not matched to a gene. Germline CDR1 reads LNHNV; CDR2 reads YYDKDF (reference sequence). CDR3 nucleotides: TGTGCCACCAGCAACCTCGGACAGGGTCCGTTGGAGACCCAGTACTTC. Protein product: CATSNLGQGPLETQYF.

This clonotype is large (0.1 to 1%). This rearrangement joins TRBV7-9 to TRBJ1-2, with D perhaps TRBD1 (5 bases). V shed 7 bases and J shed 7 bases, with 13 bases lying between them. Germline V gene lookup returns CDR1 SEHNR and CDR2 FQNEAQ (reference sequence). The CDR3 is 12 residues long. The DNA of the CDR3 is TGTGCCAGCACCTACGGGGGTTTTGGCTACACCTTC. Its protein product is CASTYGGFGYTF. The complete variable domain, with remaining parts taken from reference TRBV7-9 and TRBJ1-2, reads DTGVSQNPRHKITKRGQNVTFRCDPISEHNRLYWYRQTLGQGPEFLTYFQNEAQLEKSRLLSDRFSAERPKGSFSTLEIQRTEQGDSAMYLCASTYGGFGYTFGSGTRLTVV.

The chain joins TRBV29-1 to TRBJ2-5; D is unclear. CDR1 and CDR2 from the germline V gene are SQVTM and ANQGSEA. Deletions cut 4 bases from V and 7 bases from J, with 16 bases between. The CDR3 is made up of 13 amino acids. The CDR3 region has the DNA TGCAGCGTTGGAGAACAGCCAACAAGGACCCAGTACTTC. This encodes CSVGEQPTRTQYF. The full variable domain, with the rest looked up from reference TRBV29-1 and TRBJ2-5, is SAVISQKPSRDICQRGTSLTIQCQVDSQVTMMFWYRQQPGQSLTLIATANQGSEATYESGFVIDKFPISRPNLTFSTLTVSNMSPEDSSIYLCSVGEQPTRTQYFGPGTRLLVL.

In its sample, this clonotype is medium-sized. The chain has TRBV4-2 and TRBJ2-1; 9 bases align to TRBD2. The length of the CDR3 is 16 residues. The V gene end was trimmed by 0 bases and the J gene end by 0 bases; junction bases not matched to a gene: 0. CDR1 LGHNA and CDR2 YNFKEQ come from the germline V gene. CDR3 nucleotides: TGTGCCAGCAGCCAAGATAGCGGGGGCTCCTACAATGAGCAGTTCTTC. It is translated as CASSQDSGGSYNEQFF.

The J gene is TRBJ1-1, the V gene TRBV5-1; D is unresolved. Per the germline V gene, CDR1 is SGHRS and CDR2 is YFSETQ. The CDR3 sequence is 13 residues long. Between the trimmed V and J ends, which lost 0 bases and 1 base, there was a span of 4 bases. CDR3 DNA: TGCGCCAGCAGCTTGGCCGAGAACACTGAAGCTTTCTTT. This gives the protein CASSLAENTEAFF.

The CDR3 sequence: CATSDGGQGSDEQYF. The CDR3 DNA sequence: TGTGCCACCAGTGATGGCGGACAGGGGTCGGACGAGCAGTACTTC. This chain uses TRBV24-1 with TRBJ2-7, with 9 positions matching TRBD1. Germline assignment: CDR1 KGHDR and CDR2 SFDVKD. Trimming at V came to 3 bases and at J to 5 bases, leaving 7 bases not matched to a gene. CDR3 length: 15 residues.

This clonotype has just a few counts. CDR3 amino acids: CATSLRGAYEQYF. CDR3 in DNA: TGTGCCACCAGCTTAAGGGGCGCCTACGAGCAGTACTTC. The chain joins TRBV15 to TRBJ2-7; TRBD1 is a possible D gene (5 bases). The germline V and J ends were trimmed by 5 bases and 2 bases, with 10 bases remaining between them. CDR1 LNHNV and CDR2 YYDKDF come from the germline V gene (reference sequence). The CDR3 is made up of 13 amino acids.

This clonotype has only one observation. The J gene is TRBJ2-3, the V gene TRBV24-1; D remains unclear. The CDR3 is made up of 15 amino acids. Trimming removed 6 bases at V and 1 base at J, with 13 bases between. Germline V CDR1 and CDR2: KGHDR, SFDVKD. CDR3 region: CATSSLDKGTDTQYF. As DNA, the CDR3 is TGTGCCACCAGTTCTTTGGATAAGGGCACAGATACGCAGTATTTT.

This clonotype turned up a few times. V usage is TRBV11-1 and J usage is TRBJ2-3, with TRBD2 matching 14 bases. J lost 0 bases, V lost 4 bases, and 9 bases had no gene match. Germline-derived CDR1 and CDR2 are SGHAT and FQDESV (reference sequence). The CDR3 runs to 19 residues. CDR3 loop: CASSWTSGGFKQSTDTQYF. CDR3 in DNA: TGTGCCAGCAGCTGGACTAGCGGGGGGTTCAAGCAGAGCACAGATACGCAGTATTTT.

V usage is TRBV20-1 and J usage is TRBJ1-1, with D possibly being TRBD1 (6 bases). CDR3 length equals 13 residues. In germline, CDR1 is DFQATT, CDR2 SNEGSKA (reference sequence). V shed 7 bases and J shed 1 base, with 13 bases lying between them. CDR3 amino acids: CSVRGSANTEAFF. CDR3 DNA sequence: TGCAGTGTGAGGGGGTCTGCGAACACTGAAGCTTTCTTT.

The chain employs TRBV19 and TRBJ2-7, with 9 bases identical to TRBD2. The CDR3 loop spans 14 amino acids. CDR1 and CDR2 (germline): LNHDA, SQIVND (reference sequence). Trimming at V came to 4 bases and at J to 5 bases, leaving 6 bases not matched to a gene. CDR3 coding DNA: TGTGCCAGTAGTAAATTAGCGGGGGCCCACGAGCAGTACTTC. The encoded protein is CASSKLAGAHEQYF.

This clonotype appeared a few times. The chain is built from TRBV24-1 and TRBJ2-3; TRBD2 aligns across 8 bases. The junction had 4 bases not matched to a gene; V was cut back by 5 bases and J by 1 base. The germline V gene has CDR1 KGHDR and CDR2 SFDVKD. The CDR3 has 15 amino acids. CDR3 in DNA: TGTGCCACCAGTGCACGAGCGGGAGGCACAGATACGCAGTATTTT. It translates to CATSARAGGTDTQYF.

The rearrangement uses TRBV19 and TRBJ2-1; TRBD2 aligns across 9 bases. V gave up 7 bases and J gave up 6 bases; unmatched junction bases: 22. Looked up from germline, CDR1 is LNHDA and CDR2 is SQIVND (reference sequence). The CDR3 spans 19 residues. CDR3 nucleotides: TGTGCCAGTACGAGGCGGGGGGGTTTTAGCGGGACTCCACCCAATGAGCAGTTCTTC. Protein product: CASTRRGGFSGTPPNEQFF. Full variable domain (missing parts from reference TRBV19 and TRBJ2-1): DGGITQSPKYLFRKEGQNVTLSCEQNLNHDAMYWYRQDPGQGLRLIYYSQIVNDFQKGDIAEGYSVSREKKESFPLTVTSAQKNPTAFYLCASTRRGGFSGTPPNEQFFGPGTRLTVL.

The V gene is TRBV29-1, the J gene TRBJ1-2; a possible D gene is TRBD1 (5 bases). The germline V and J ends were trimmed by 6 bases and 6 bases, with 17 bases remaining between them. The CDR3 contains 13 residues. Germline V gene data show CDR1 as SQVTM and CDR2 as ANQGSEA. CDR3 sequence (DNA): TGCAGCGTCTCATCGGTTCAGGGAGATGGCTACACCTTC. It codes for CSVSSVQGDGYTF.

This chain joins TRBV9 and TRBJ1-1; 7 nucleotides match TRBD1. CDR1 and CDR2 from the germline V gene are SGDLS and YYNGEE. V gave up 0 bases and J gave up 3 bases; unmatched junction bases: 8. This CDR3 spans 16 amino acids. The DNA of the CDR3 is TGTGCCAGCAGCGTAGTGCCGACAGGGCAGGACACTGAAGCTTTCTTT. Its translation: CASSVVPTGQDTEAFF.

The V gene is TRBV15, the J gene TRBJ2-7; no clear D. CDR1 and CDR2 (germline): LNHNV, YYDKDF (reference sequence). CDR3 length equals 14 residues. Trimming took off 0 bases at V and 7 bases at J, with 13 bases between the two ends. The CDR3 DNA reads TGTGCCACCAGCAGAGATTACCCTGCCGATGAGCAGTACTTC. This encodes CATSRDYPADEQYF.

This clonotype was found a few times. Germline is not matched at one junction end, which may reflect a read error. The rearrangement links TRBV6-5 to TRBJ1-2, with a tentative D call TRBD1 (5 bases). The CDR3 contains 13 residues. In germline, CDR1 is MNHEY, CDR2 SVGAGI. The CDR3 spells CASSYSGAQGESF. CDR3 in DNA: TGTGCCAGCAGTTACTCAGGAGCCCAGGGCGAGTCCTTC.